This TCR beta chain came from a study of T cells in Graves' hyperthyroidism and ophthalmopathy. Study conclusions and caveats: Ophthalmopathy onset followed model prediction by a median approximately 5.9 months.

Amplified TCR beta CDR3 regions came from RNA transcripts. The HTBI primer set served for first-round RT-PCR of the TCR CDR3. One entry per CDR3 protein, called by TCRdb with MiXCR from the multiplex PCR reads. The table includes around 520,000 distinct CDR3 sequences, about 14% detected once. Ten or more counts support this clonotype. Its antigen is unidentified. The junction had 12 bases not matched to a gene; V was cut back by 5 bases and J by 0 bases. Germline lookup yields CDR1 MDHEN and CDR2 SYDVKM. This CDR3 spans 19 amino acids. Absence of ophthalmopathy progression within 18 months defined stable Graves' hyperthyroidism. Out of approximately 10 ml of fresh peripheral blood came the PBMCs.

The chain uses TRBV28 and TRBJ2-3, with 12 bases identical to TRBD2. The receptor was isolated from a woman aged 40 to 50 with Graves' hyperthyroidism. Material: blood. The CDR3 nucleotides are TGTGCCAGCAGTCCATGGACTAGCGGGACTTTCTCTAGCACAGATACGCAGTATTTT. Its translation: CASSPWTSGTFSSTDTQYF. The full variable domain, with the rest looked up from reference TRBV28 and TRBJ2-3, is DVKVTQSSRYLVKRTGEKVFLECVQDMDHENMFWYRQDPGLGLRLIYFSYDVKMKEKGDIPEGYSVSREKKERFSLILESASTNQTSMYLCASSPWTSGTFSSTDTQYFGPGTRLTVL.